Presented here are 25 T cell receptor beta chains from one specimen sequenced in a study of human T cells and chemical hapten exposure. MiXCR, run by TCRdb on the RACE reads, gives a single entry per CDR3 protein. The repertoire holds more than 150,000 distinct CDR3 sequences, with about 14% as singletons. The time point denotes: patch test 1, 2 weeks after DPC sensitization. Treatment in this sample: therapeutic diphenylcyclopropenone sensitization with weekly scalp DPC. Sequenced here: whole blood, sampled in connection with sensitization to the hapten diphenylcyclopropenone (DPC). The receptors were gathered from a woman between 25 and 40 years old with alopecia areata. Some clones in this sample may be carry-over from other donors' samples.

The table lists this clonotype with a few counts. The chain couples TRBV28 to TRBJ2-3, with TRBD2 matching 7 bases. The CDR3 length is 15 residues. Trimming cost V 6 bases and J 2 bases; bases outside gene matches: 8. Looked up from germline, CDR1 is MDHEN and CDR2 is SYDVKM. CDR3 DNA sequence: TGTGCCAGCAGGAGTCCGGGGGGAGCCACAGATACGCAGTATTTT. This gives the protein CASRSPGGATDTQYF.

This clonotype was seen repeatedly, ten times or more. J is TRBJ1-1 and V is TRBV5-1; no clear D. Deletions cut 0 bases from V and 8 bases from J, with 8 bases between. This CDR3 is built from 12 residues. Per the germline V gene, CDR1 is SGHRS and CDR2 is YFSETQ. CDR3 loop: CASSLEAGEAFF. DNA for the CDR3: TGCGCCAGCAGCTTGGAAGCGGGGGAAGCTTTCTTT.

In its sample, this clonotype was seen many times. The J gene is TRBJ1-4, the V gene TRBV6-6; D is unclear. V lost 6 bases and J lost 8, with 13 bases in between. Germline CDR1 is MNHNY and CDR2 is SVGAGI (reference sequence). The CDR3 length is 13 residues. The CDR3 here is CASRPYPDEKLFF. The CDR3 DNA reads TGTGCCAGCAGACCCTATCCGGACGAAAAACTGTTTTTT.

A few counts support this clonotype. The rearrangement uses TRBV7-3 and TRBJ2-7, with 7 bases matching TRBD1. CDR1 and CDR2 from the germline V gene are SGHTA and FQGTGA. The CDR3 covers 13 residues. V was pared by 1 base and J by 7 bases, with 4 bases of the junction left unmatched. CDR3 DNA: TGTGCCAGCAGCTTAAACAGGGGTGGTGAGCAGTACTTC. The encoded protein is CASSLNRGGEQYF.

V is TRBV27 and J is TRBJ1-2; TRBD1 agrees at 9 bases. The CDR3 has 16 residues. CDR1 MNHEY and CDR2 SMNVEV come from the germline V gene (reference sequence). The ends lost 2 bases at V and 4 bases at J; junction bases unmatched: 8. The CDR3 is CASSLRYRGRAYGYTF. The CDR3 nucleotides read TGTGCCAGCAGTTTACGATACAGGGGGCGCGCCTATGGCTACACCTTC.

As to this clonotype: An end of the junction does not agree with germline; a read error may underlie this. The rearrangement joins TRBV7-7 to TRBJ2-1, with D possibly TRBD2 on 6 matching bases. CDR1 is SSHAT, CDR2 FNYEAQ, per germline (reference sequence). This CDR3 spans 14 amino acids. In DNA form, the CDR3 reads TGTGCTAGCAGCTTATCTCTGACTAGGGATGAGCAGTTCTTC. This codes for CASSLSLTRDEQFF. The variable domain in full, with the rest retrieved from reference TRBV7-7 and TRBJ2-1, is GAGVSQSPRYKVTKRGQDVTLRCDPISSHATLYWYQQALGQGPEFLTYFNYEAQPDKSGLPSDRFSAERPEGSISTLTIQRTEQRDSAMYRCASSLSLTRDEQFFGPGTRLTVL.

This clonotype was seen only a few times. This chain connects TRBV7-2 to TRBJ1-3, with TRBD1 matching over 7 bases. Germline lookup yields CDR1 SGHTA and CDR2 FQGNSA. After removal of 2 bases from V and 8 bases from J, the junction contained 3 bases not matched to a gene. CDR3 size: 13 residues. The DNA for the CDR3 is TGTGCCAGCAGCTTATCGCAGGGGGACACCATATATTTT. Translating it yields CASSLSQGDTIYF.

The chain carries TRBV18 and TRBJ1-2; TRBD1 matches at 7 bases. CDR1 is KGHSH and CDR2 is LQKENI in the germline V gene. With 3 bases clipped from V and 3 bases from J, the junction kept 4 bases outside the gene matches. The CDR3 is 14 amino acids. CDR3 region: CASSPPTGDYGYTF. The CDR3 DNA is TGTGCCAGCTCACCCCCAACAGGGGACTATGGCTACACCTTC.

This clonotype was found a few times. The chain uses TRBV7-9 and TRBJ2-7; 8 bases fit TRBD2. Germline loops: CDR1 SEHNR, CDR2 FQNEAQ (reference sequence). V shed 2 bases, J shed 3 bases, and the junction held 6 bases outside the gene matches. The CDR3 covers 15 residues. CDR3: CASSLPGGPYYEQYF. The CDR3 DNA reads TGTGCCAGCAGCTTACCGGGAGGGCCCTACTACGAGCAGTACTTC.

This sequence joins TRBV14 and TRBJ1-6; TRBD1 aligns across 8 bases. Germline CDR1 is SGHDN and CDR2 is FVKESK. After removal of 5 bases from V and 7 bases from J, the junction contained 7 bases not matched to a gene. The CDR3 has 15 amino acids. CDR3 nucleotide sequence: TGTGCCAGCAGCTCCCTGACAGGGGAAAATTCACCCCTCCACTTT. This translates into CASSSLTGENSPLHF.

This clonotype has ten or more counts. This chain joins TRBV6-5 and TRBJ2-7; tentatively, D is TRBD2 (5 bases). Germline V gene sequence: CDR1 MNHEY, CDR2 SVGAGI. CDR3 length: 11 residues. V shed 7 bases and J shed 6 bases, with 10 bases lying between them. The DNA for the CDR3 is TGTGCCAGCACCCGAGGAGGCGAGCAGTACTTC. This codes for CASTRGGEQYF.

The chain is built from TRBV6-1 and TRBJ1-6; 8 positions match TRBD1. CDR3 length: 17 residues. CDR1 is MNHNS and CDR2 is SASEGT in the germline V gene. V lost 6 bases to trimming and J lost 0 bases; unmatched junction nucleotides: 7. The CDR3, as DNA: TGTGCCAGCAGGCACCGGGACAGGAGCTCCTATAATTCACCCCTCCACTTT. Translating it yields CASRHRDRSSYNSPLHF.

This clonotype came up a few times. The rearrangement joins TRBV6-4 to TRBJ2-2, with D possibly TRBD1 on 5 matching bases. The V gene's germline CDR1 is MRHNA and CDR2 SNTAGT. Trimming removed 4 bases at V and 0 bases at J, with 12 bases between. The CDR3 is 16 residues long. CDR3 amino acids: CASSGQGVSNTGELFF. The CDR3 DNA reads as TGTGCCAGCAGTGGGCAGGGCGTATCGAACACCGGGGAGCTGTTTTTT.

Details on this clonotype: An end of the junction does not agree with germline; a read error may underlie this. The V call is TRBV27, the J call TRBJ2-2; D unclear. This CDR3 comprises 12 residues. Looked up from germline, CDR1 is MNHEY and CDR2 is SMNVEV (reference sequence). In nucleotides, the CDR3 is TGTGCCAGCAGTTCGAAGACCGGGGAGCTGTTTTTT. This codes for CASSSKTGELFF.

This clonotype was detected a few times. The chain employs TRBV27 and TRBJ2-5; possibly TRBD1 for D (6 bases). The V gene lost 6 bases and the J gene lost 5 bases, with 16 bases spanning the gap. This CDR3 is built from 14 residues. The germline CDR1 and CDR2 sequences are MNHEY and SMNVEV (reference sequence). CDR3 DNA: TGTGCCAGCAGCTATTCTCAGGGGTACGAGACCCAGTACTTC. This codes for CASSYSQGYETQYF.

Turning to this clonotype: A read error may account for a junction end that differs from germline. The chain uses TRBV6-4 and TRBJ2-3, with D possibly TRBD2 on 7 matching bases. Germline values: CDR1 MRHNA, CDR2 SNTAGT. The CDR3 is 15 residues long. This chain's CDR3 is CVSSDSRGGADTQYF. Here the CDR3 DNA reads TGTGTCAGCAGTGACTCGAGGGGGGGGGCCGATACGCAGTATTTT.

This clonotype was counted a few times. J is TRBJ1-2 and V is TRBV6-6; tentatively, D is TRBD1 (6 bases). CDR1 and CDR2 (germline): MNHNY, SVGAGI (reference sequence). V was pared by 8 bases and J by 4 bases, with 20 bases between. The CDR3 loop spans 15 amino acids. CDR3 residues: CASAREGGGGYGYTF. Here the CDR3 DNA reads TGTGCCAGCGCCCGAGAGGGAGGGGGTGGCTATGGCTACACCTTC.

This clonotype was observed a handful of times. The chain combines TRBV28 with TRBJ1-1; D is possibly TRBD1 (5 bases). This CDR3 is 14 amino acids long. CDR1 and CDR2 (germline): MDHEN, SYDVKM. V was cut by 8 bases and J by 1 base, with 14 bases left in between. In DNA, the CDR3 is TGTGCCAGCGAAGCTCCGGGGCCGAACACTGAAGCTTTCTTT. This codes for CASEAPGPNTEAFF. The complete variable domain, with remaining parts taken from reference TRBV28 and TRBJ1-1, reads DVKVTQSSRYLVKRTGEKVFLECVQDMDHENMFWYRQDPGLGLRLIYFSYDVKMKEKGDIPEGYSVSREKKERFSLILESASTNQTSMYLCASEAPGPNTEAFFGQGTRLTVV.

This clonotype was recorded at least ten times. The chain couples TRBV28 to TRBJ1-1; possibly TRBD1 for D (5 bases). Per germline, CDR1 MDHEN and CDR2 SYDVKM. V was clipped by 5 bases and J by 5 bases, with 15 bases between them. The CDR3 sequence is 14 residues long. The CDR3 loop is CASSPRGAGTEAFF. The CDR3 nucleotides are TGTGCCAGCAGTCCCCGAGGGGCGGGAACTGAAGCTTTCTTT. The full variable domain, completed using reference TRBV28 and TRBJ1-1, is DVKVTQSSRYLVKRTGEKVFLECVQDMDHENMFWYRQDPGLGLRLIYFSYDVKMKEKGDIPEGYSVSREKKERFSLILESASTNQTSMYLCASSPRGAGTEAFFGQGTRLTVV.

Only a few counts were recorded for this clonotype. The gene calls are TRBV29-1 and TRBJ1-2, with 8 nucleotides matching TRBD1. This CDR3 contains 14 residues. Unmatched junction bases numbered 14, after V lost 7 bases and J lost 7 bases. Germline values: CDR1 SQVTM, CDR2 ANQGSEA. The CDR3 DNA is TGCAGCGCCCGAGGGTCGCAGGGGGCTGCTGGCTACACCTTC. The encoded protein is CSARGSQGAAGYTF.

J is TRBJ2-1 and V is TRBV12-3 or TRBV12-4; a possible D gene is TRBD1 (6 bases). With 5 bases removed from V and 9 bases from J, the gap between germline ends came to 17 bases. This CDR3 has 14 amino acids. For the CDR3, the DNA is TGTGCCAGCAGTCCAGACAGGTTCGACGGTGAGCAGTTCTTC. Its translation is CASSPDRFDGEQFF.

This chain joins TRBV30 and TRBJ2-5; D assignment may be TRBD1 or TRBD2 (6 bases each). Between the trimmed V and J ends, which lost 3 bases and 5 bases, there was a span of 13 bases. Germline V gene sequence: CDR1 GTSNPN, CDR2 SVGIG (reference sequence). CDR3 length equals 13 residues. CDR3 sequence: CAWSLGGLETQYF. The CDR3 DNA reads TGTGCCTGGAGCCTGGGGGGCCTGGAGACCCAGTACTTC. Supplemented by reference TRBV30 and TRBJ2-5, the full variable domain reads SQTIHQWPATLVQPVGSPLSLECTVEGTSNPNLYWYRQAAGRGLQLLFYSVGIGQISSEVPQNLSASRPQDRQFILSSKKLLLSDSGFYLCAWSLGGLETQYFGPGTRLLVL.

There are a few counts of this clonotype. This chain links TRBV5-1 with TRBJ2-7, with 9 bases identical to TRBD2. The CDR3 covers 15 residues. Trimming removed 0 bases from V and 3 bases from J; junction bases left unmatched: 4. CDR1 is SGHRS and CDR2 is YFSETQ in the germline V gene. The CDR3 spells CASSLDPTSGYEQYF. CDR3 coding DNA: TGCGCCAGCAGCTTGGACCCGACTAGCGGCTACGAGCAGTACTTC.

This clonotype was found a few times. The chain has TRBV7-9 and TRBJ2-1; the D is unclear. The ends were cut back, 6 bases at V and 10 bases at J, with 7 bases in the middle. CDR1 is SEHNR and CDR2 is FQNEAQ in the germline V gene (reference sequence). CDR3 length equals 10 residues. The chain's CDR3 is CASSDKEQFF. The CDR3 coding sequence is TGTGCCAGCAGTGATAAGGAGCAGTTCTTC.

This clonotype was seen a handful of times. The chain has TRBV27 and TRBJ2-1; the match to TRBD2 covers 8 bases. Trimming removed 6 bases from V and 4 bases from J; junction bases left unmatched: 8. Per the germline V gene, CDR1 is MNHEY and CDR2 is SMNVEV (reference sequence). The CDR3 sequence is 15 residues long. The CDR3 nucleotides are TGTGCCAGCAGCACTAGCGGACTCTTTTACAATGAGCAGTTCTTC. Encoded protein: CASSTSGLFYNEQFF.